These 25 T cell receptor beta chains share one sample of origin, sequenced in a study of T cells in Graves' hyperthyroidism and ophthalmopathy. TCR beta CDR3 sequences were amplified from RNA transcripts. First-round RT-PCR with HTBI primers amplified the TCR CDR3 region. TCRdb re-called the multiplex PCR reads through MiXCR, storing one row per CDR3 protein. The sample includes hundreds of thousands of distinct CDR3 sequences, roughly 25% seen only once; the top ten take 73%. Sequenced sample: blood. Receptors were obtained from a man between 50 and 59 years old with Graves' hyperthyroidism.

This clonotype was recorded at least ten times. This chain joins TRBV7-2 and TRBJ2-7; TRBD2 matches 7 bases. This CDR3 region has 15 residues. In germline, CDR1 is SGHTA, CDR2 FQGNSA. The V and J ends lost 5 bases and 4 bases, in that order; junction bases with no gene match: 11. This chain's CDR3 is CASSPQRLAVYEQYF. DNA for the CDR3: TGTGCCAGCAGCCCTCAGCGTCTAGCGGTGTACGAGCAGTACTTC.

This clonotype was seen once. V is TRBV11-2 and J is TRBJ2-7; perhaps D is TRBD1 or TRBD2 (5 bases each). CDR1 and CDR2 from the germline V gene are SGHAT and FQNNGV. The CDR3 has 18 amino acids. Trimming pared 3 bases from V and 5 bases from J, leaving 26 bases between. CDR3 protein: CASSFQFGLAGPKNEQYF. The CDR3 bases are TGTGCCAGCAGCTTCCAGTTCGGGCTAGCAGGGCCCAAAAACGAGCAGTACTTC.

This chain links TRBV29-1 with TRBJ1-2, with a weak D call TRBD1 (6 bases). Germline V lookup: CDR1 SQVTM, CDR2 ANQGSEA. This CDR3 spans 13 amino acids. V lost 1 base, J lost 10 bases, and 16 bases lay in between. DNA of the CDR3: TGCAGCGTTGAAGGGGGGGGGGCACACTTCTACACCTTC. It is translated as CSVEGGGAHFYTF.

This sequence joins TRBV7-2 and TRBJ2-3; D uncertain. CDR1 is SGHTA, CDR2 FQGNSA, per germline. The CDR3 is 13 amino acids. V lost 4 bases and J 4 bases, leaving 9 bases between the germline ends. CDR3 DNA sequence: TGTGCCAGCAGCTCCCCGGCCTCAGATACGCAGTATTTT. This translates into CASSSPASDTQYF.

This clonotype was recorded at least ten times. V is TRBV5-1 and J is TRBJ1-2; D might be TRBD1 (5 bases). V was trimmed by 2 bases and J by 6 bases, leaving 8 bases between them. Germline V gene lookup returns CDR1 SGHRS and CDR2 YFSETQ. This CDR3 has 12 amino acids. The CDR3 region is CASSFQGDGYTF. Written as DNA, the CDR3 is TGCGCCAGCAGCTTCCAGGGCGATGGCTACACCTTC.

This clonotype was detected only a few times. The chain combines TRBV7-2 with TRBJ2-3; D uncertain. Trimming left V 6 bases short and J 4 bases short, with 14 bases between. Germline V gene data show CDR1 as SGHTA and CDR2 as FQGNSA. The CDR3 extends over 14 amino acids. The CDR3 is CASSKIRIPDTQYF. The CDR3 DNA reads TGTGCCAGCAGTAAGATTAGAATCCCAGATACGCAGTATTTT.

The CDR3 reads CASSQDFGGLIDTQYF. The CDR3 DNA follows: TGTGCCAGCAGCCAAGATTTTGGGGGGCTGATCGATACGCAGTATTTT. The chain uses TRBV4-2 and TRBJ2-3; D tentatively reads TRBD1 or TRBD2 (6 bases each). V was clipped by 0 bases and J by 6 bases, with 16 bases between them. The CDR3 spans 16 residues. The germline V gene has CDR1 LGHNA and CDR2 YNFKEQ.

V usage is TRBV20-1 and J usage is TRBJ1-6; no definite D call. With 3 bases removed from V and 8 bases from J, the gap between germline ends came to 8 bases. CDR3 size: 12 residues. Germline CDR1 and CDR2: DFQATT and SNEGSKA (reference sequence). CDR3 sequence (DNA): TGCAGTGCTAGGGAGGTGGATTCACCCCTCCACTTT. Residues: CSAREVDSPLHF.

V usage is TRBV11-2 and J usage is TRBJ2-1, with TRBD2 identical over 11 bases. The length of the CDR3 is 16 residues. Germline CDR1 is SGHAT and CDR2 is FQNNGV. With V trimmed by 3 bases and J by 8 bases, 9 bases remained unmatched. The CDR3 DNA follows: TGTGCCAGCAGCTTGGCATCTAGCGGGAGGTCCCATGAGCAGTTCTTC. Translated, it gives CASSLASSGRSHEQFF.

DNA for the CDR3: TGTGCCAGCAGCGTCTCGACTAGCAACGACTACGAGCAGTACTTC. This encodes CASSVSTSNDYEQYF. The chain carries TRBV9 and TRBJ2-7; 7 bases align to TRBD2. The CDR3 consists of 15 residues. Germline CDR1 and CDR2: SGDLS and YYNGEE. V shed 2 bases, J shed 3 bases, and the junction held 8 bases outside the gene matches.

CDR3 sequence: CATSYSYNEQFF. DNA of the CDR3: TGTGCCACCAGTTATTCATACAATGAGCAGTTCTTC. V gene TRBV24-1 combines with J gene TRBJ2-1; D is uncertain. This CDR3 spans 12 amino acids. Trimming removed 6 bases from V and 4 bases from J, with 6 bases in between. Germline V CDR1 and CDR2: KGHDR, SFDVKD.

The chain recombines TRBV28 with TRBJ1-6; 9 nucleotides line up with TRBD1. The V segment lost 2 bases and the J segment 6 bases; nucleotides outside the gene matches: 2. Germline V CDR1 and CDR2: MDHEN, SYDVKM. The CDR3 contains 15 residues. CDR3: CASSLGDRVNSPLHF. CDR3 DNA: TGTGCCAGCAGTTTAGGGGACAGGGTTAATTCACCCCTCCACTTT.

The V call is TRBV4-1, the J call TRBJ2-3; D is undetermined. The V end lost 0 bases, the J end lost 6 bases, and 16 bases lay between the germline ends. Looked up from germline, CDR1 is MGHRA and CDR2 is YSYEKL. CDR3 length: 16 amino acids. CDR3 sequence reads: CASSQDLTRELDTQYF. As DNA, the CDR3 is TGCGCCAGCAGCCAAGATCTCACTCGAGAGCTGGATACGCAGTATTTT.

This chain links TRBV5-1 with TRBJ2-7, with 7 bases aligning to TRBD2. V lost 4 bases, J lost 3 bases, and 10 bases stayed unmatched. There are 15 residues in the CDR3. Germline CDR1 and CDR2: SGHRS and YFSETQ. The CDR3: CASSPLAGARYEQYF. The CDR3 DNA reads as TGCGCCAGCAGCCCCTTGGCGGGAGCCCGCTACGAGCAGTACTTC.

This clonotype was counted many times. CDR3 coding DNA: TGTGCCAGCAGTGGTGGACTCAGCACAGATACGCAGTATTTT. Its protein product is CASSGGLSTDTQYF. The genes are TRBV2 and TRBJ2-3; a possible D gene is TRBD2 (5 bases). The germline CDR1 and CDR2 sequences are SNHLY and FYNNEI. CDR3 length: 14 residues. The V end lost 4 bases, the J end lost 0 bases, and 8 bases lay between the germline ends.

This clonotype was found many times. The CDR3 loop reads CSASVFARTRPNNEQFF. DNA of the CDR3: TGCAGTGCTAGCGTTTTCGCACGGACTAGGCCTAACAATGAGCAGTTCTTC. V gene TRBV20-1 combines with J gene TRBJ2-1, with TRBD2 identical over 7 bases. V lost 3 bases to trimming and J lost 5 bases; unmatched junction nucleotides: 16. The CDR3 consists of 17 residues. The V gene's germline CDR1 is DFQATT and CDR2 SNEGSKA (reference sequence).

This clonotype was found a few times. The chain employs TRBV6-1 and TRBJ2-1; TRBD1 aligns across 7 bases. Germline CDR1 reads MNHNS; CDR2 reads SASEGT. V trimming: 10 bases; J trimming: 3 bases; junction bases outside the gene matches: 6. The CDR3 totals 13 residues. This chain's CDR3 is CATRTGLYNEQFF. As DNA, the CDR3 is TGTGCCACCCGGACAGGCCTCTACAATGAGCAGTTCTTC.

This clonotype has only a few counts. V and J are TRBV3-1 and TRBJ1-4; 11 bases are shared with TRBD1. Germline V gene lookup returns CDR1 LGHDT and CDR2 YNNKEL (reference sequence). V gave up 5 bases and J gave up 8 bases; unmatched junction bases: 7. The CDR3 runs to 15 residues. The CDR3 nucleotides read TGTGCCAGCAGCTTAGGACAGGGGGCGCCAGAAAAACTGTTTTTT. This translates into CASSLGQGAPEKLFF.

CDR3 sequence reads: CASSKAGGPDTQYF. CDR3 sequence (DNA): TGTGCCAGCAGTAAAGCGGGAGGGCCAGATACGCAGTATTTT. The rearrangement joins TRBV7-9 to TRBJ2-3, with TRBD2 matching 10 bases. CDR3 length: 14 residues. Germline CDR1 SEHNR, CDR2 FQNEAQ (reference sequence). J lost 4 bases, V lost 6 bases, and 4 bases had no gene match.

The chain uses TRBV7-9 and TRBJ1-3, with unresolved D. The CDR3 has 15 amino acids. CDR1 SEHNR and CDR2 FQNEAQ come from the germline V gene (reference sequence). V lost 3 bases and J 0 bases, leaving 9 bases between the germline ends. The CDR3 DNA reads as TGTGCCAGCAGCTTGGGAGGTTACTCTGGAAACACCATATATTTT. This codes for CASSLGGYSGNTIYF.

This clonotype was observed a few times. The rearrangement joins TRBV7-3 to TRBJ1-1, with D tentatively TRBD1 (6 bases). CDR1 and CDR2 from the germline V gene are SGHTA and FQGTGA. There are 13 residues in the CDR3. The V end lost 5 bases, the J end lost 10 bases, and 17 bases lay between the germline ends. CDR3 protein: CASSPMGGGRAFF. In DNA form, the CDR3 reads TGTGCCAGCAGCCCTATGGGGGGCGGCCGAGCTTTCTTT. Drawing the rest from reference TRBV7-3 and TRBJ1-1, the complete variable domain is GAGVSQTPSNKVTEKGKYVELRCDPISGHTALYWYRQSLGQGPEFLIYFQGTGAADDSGLPNDRFFAVRPEGSVSTLKIQRTERGDSAVYLCASSPMGGGRAFFGQGTRLTVV.

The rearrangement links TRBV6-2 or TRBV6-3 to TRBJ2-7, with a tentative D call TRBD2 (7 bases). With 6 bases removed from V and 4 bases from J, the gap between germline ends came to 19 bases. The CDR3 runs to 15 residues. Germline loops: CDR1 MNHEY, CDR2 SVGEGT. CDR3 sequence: CASRKRGDYQYEQYF. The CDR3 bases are TGTGCCAGCAGAAAAAGGGGGGACTACCAATACGAGCAGTACTTC.

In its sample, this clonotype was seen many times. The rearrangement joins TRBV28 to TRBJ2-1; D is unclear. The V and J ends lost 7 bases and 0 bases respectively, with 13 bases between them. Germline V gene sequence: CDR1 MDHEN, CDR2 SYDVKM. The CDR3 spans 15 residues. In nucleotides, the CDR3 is TGTGCCAGCACCGGGTGGGTCCTCTCCTACAATGAGCAGTTCTTC. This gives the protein CASTGWVLSYNEQFF.

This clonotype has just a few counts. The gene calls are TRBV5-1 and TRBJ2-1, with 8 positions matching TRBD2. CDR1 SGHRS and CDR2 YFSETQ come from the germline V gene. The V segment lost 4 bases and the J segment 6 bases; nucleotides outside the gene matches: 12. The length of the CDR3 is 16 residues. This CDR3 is CASSTFAGGSRNEQFF. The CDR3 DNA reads TGCGCCAGCAGCACTTTCGCGGGAGGAAGTCGCAATGAGCAGTTCTTC.

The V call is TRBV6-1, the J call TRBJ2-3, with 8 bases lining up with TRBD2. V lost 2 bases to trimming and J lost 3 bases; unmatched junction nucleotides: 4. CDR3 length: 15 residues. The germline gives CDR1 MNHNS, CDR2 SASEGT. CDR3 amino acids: CASSELASGTDTQYF. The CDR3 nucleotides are TGTGCCAGCAGTGAACTGGCTAGCGGGACAGATACGCAGTATTTT.